The clone carrying this T cell receptor (beta chain) has only a few counts. TCRdb independently ran MiXCR on the reads; one entry per CDR3 protein. The table includes about 490,000 distinct CDR3 sequences, approximately 15% detected once. This sample stems from a study of T cell repertoires in cytomegalovirus infection. The clonotype comes from a human donor in good health (CMV status not recorded). Some clones in this sample may be carry-over from other donors' samples. Sample: CD8+ T cells from PBMCs.

CDR3 nucleotides: TGTGCCAGCAGTTTATCAGCAGATTTTGAAGCTTTCTTT. Translated: CASSLSADFEAFF. V and J are TRBV27 and TRBJ1-1; D is ambiguous. Trimming removed 0 bases at V and 7 bases at J, with 9 bases between. Germline CDR1 is MNHEY and CDR2 is SMNVEV (reference sequence). CDR3 size: 13 residues.